A single sample is the source of the 15 T cell receptor beta chains below, sequenced in a study of T cells after yellow fever vaccination. MiXCR, applied by TCRdb to the 5' RACE reads, yields one record per CDR3 protein. The sample comprises about 150,000 distinct CDR3 sequences, 6.6% of which are singletons, and more than 0.6% rests with the top ten. This material consisted of CD4+ T cells sorted from PBMCs, taken 10 days after the yellow fever booster vaccination. All receptors derive from a man aged 25 to 45 who received the YFV17D yellow fever vaccine.

This clonotype occurred many times. This chain uses TRBV24-1 with TRBJ1-1; 8 positions agree with TRBD1. Germline CDR1 and CDR2: KGHDR and SFDVKD. CDR3 length: 16 residues. Germline trimming cut 7 bases from V and 4 bases from J; bases unmatched to any gene: 13. CDR3 bases: TGTGCCACCAGCGGGACAGGTCCCCTTCGGGGCACTGAAGCTTTCTTT. Translated: CATSGTGPLRGTEAFF.

Remarks on this clonotype: This may stem from a read error, because a much larger clone lies one nucleotide away. The V call is TRBV20-1, the J call TRBJ2-5, with no clear D. This CDR3 comprises 11 residues. CDR1 and CDR2 from the germline V gene are DFQATT and SNEGSKA (reference sequence). The CDR3 here is CSARELRTVHF. In DNA form, the CDR3 reads TGCAGTGCTAGAGAGCTGAGGACGGTGCACTTC.

This clonotype was picked up many times. This rearrangement joins TRBV7-2 to TRBJ2-7; the D gene could be TRBD1 or TRBD2 (5 bases each). V gave up 5 bases and J gave up 4 bases, with 15 bases separating them. The CDR3 contains 14 residues. Per germline, CDR1 SGHTA and CDR2 FQGNSA. This CDR3 is CASSNTGGGYEQYF. CDR3 nucleotides: TGTGCCAGCAGCAATACAGGAGGCGGTTACGAGCAGTACTTC.

This clonotype has at least ten counts. The gene calls are TRBV7-2 and TRBJ2-7, with D possibly being TRBD1 or TRBD2 (5 bases each). The CDR3 has 16 residues. Trimming took 8 bases from V and 4 from J, leaving 24 bases between them. CDR1 and CDR2 (germline): SGHTA, FQGNSA. The CDR3 loop is CASAPLGRVALYEQYF. DNA of the CDR3: TGTGCCAGCGCTCCCCTGGGGCGGGTGGCCCTTTACGAGCAGTACTTC.

This clonotype was seen at least ten times. The chain is built from TRBV6-5 and TRBJ2-1; 8 bases line up with TRBD1. From germline, CDR1 is MNHEY and CDR2 SVGAGI. The V segment lost 6 bases and the J segment 9 bases; nucleotides outside the gene matches: 4. CDR3 length equals 12 residues. The CDR3 loop is CASRFDRGEQFF. The CDR3 DNA follows: TGTGCCAGCAGATTCGACAGGGGTGAGCAGTTCTTC.

This clonotype was found many times. The chain couples TRBV5-1 to TRBJ2-5, with TRBD2 matching over 8 bases. V shed 3 bases and J 5 bases; nucleotides not matched to a gene: 15. Germline V gene sequence: CDR1 SGHRS, CDR2 YFSETQ. CDR3 length equals 17 residues. The CDR3 nucleotides read TGCGCCAGCAGCTCTGGAGGAGCGGGAGAGTATGTGGAGACCCAGTACTTC. This codes for CASSSGGAGEYVETQYF. Combining the CDR3 with reference TRBV5-1 and TRBJ2-5 gives the whole variable domain KAGVTQTPRYLIKTRGQQVTLSCSPISGHRSVSWYQQTPGQGLQFLFEYFSETQRNKGNFPGRFSGRQFSNSRSEMNVSTLELGDSALYLCASSSGGAGEYVETQYFGPGTRLLVL.

This clonotype appeared many times. This chain uses TRBV24-1 with TRBJ2-2, with 10 bases matching TRBD1. Germline V lookup: CDR1 KGHDR, CDR2 SFDVKD. There are 17 residues in the CDR3. Unmatched junction bases numbered 12, after V lost 7 bases and J lost 5 bases. CDR3 bases: TGTGCCACCAGCCCAAGGCCCGGGACAGGGGTTACCGGGGAGCTGTTTTTT. Translated, it gives CATSPRPGTGVTGELFF.

V usage is TRBV4-2 and J usage is TRBJ2-5; 16 bases agree with TRBD2. CDR1 is LGHNA and CDR2 is YNFKEQ in the germline V gene. This CDR3 has 19 amino acids. V lost 1 base and J lost 2; bases outside the gene matches: 7. The chain's CDR3 is CASSQAGTSGRVRQETQYF. CDR3 coding DNA: TGTGCCAGCAGCCAAGCCGGGACTAGCGGGAGGGTTCGTCAAGAGACCCAGTACTTC.

This clonotype was detected many times. The rearrangement links TRBV5-1 to TRBJ2-7; D remains ambiguous. The CDR3 is 13 amino acids. Looked up from germline, CDR1 is SGHRS and CDR2 is YFSETQ. V lost 0 bases to trimming and J lost 1 base, with 5 bases between them. The CDR3 bases are TGCGCCAGCAGCTTGGCCTGGTCCTACGAGCAGTACTTC. Protein: CASSLAWSYEQYF.

This clonotype was seen ten or more times. The chain combines TRBV7-3 with TRBJ2-1; D possibly corresponds to TRBD2 (5 bases). Germline values: CDR1 SGHTA, CDR2 FQGTGA. This CDR3 region has 13 residues. Trimming pared 1 base from V and 8 bases from J, leaving 9 bases between. CDR3 region: CASSLIARDEQFF. CDR3 DNA sequence: TGTGCCAGCAGCTTAATAGCGCGCGATGAGCAGTTCTTC.

This clonotype occurred many times. V gene TRBV29-1 combines with J gene TRBJ2-7, with D perhaps being TRBD1 or TRBD2 (5 bases each). The CDR3 sequence is 12 residues long. Trimming removed 4 bases from V and 2 bases from J, with 9 bases in between. CDR1 is SQVTM and CDR2 is ANQGSEA in the germline V gene. Here the CDR3 DNA reads TGCAGCGTTGCAGCGGACACCTACGAGCAGTACTTC. Amino acid sequence: CSVAADTYEQYF.

The table lists this clonotype with many counts. The J gene is TRBJ2-1, the V gene TRBV20-1; 11 bases map to TRBD2. Germline assignment: CDR1 DFQATT and CDR2 SNEGSKA (reference sequence). The CDR3 is 15 amino acids. The trim removed 0 bases at V and 6 bases at J, leaving 4 bases unmatched. The CDR3 reads CSARDSGRGSNEQFF. CDR3 sequence (DNA): TGCAGTGCTAGAGATAGCGGGAGGGGCTCCAATGAGCAGTTCTTC.

Ten or more counts support this clonotype. This chain uses TRBV20-1 with TRBJ1-3; D call uncertain. CDR3 length equals 17 residues. The germline gives CDR1 DFQATT, CDR2 SNEGSKA (reference sequence). Trimming removed 2 bases at V and 2 bases at J, with 19 bases between. CDR3 coding DNA: TGCAGTGCTAGACCCCCTATAGGTAGTGTGGCTGGAAACACCATATATTTT. Translating it yields CSARPPIGSVAGNTIYF.

This clonotype was seen many times. The V gene is TRBV6-5, the J gene TRBJ2-7, with 8 bases identical to TRBD2. This CDR3 contains 16 residues. The J segment lost 2 bases and the V segment lost 0 bases, leaving 6 bases of the junction unmatched. Per germline, CDR1 MNHEY and CDR2 SVGAGI. The CDR3 bases are TGTGCCAGCAGTTACTCGCCGGGGGGGTCGACCTACGAGCAGTACTTC. It specifies CASSYSPGGSTYEQYF.

This clonotype was detected only a few times. V usage is TRBV18 and J usage is TRBJ1-1, with D unclear. V was trimmed by 1 base and J by 2 bases, leaving 8 bases between them. The CDR3 consists of 14 residues. Germline V gene sequence: CDR1 KGHSH, CDR2 LQKENI. The CDR3 coding sequence is TGTGCCAGCTCACCACAGGAGGGAAACACTGAAGCTTTCTTT. It translates to CASSPQEGNTEAFF.